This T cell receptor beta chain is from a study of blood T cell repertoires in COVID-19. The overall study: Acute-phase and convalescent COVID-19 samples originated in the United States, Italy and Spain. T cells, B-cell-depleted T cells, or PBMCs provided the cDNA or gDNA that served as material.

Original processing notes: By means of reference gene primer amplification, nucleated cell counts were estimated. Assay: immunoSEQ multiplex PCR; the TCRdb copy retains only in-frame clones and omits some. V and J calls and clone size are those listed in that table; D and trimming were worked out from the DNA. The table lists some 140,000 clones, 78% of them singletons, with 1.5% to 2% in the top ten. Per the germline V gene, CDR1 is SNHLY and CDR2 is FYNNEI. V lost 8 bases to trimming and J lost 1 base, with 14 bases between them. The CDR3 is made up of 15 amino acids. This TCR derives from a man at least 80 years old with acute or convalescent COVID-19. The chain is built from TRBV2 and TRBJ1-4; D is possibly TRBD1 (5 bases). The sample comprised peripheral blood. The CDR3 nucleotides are TGTGCCAGCGGGGCCCAGGGAGGAACTAATGAAAAACTGTTTTTT. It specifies CASGAQGGTNEKLFF. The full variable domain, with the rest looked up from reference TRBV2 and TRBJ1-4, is EPEVTQTPSHQVTQMGQEVILRCVPISNHLYFYWYRQILGQKVEFLVSFYNNEISEKSEIFDDQFSVERPDGSNFTLKIRSTKLEDSAMYFCASGAQGGTNEKLFFGSGTQLSVL.